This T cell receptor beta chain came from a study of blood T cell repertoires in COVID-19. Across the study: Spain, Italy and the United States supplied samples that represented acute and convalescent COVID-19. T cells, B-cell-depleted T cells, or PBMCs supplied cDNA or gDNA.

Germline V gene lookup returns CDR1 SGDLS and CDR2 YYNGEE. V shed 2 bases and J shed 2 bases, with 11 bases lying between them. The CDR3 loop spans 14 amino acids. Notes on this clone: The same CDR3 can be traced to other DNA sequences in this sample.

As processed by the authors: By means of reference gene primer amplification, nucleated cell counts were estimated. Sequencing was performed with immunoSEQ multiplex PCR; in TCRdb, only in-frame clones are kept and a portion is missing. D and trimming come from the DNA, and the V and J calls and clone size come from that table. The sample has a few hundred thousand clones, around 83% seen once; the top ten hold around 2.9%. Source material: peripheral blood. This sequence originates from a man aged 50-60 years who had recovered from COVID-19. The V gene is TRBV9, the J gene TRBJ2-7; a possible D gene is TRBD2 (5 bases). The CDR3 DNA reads TGTGCCAGCAGCGTCGGCACGGGAACCTACGAGCAGTACTTC. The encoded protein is CASSVGTGTYEQYF. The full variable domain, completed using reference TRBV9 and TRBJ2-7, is DSGVTQTPKHLITATGQRVTLRCSPRSGDLSVYWYQQSLDQGLQFLIQYYNGEERAKGNILERFSAQQFPDLHSELNLSSLELGDSALYFCASSVGTGTYEQYFGPGTRLTVT.